The clone carrying this TCR beta chain was recorded once. The data stem from a study of blood T cell repertoires in COVID-19. This CDR3 is built from 13 residues. Trimming stripped 3 bases from V and 3 bases from J, with 8 bases between. The germline V gene encodes CDR1 SEHNR and CDR2 FQNEAQ (reference sequence). Repertoires were generated with immunoSEQ multiplex PCR, while TCRdb's copy carries only in-frame clones and drops some. The sample includes some 140,000 clones, 65% to 90% seen only once; the top ten take 9.5% to 13%. Seattle cases were enrolled at active infection and followed longitudinally.

This receptor was obtained from a woman aged 55 to 70 with COVID-19, enrolled during active disease. Sequenced material: peripheral blood. V and J are TRBV7-9 and TRBJ1-1; D gene unclear. CDR3 in amino acids: CASSFPGDTEAFF. The CDR3 DNA follows: TGTGCCAGCAGCTTCCCGGGAGACACTGAAGCTTTCTTT.